The 12 T cell receptor beta chains reported below all come from one sample, sequenced in a study of regulatory T cells in long-lasting Graves disease. The time point here: newly diagnosed GD, antithyroid drugs for less than 3 months. RNA isolated from PBMCs was used to make the TCR library. Library construction for TCR beta used iRepertoire HTBI primers and Arm-PCR of CDR3 regions. MiXCR, run by TCRdb on the multiplex PCR reads, gives a single entry per CDR3 protein. Found here are roughly 360,000 distinct CDR3 sequences, 12% of them singletons; the top ten hold approximately 20%. The same data also went into a second study, on T cells in Graves' hyperthyroidism and ophthalmopathy.

Here the sequenced sample was peripheral blood mononuclear cells (PBMCs), taken at new diagnosis, from a patient treated with antithyroid drugs. The receptors originated from a woman aged 18-30 years with Graves disease.

This chain connects TRBV29-1 to TRBJ2-1, with a possible D match to TRBD1 (5 bases). CDR3 length equals 13 residues. Germline CDR1 reads SQVTM; CDR2 reads ANQGSEA. V was cut by 4 bases and J by 3 bases, with 10 bases left in between. The CDR3 spells CSVGQLFYNEQFF. The CDR3 region has the DNA TGCAGCGTTGGACAGCTATTCTACAATGAGCAGTTCTTC.

This clonotype was seen at least ten times. CDR3 DNA sequence: TGTGCCAGCGTCAGGGGGGGACAGGCATCTTCCTATGGCTACACCTTC. Translating gives CASVRGGQASSYGYTF. V and J are TRBV6-1 and TRBJ1-2; 8 nucleotides line up with TRBD1. CDR1 and CDR2 (germline): MNHNS, SASEGT. J was trimmed by 4 bases and V by 8 bases; bases with no gene match: 15. The CDR3 has 16 residues.

V is TRBV5-1 and J is TRBJ2-2; 7 bases fit TRBD2. The CDR3 has 15 amino acids. Germline CDR1 SGHRS, CDR2 YFSETQ. Losses at the gene ends were 4 bases for V and 4 bases for J; bases not matched to a gene: 7. The CDR3 sequence: CASSPGLGVTGELFF. The CDR3 DNA reads TGCGCCAGCAGCCCCGGACTAGGAGTCACCGGGGAGCTGTTTTTT.

The chain combines TRBV5-4 with TRBJ2-6; 7 bases are shared with TRBD1. The trim removed 5 bases at V and 0 bases at J, leaving 5 bases unmatched. This CDR3 comprises 16 residues. Per germline, CDR1 SGHNT and CDR2 YYREEE (reference sequence). The CDR3 nucleotides read TGTGCCAGCAGGACAGGGACCAGCTCTGGGGCCAACGTCCTGACTTTC. Amino acids: CASRTGTSSGANVLTF.

This clonotype was detected ten times or more. The chain uses TRBV2 and TRBJ1-1; D is ambiguous. Trimming removed 4 bases at V and 5 bases at J, with 8 bases between. CDR1 and CDR2 (germline): SNHLY, FYNNEI. The CDR3 loop spans 12 amino acids. The CDR3 sequence is CASSAMFTEAFF. CDR3 coding DNA: TGTGCCAGCAGTGCTATGTTTACTGAAGCTTTCTTT.

The sample holds many counts of this clonotype. The chain is built from TRBV7-9 and TRBJ2-5; D perhaps matches TRBD2 (6 bases). Trimming left V 4 bases short and J 5 bases short, with 23 bases between. The CDR3 runs 17 residues. The germline V gene has CDR1 SEHNR and CDR2 FQNEAQ (reference sequence). CDR3 coding DNA: TGTGCCAGCAGCTGGAATTACTACGGGACTGTGAATGAGACCCAGTACTTC. Translating gives CASSWNYYGTVNETQYF.

This clonotype came up many times. The chain joins TRBV7-2 to TRBJ2-7; 7 bases are a match to TRBD2. CDR3 length: 13 amino acids. The germline gives CDR1 SGHTA, CDR2 FQGNSA. The junction had 5 bases not matched to a gene; V was cut back by 2 bases and J by 7 bases. CDR3 sequence: CASSLIPGGEQYF. CDR3 nucleotide sequence: TGTGCCAGCAGCTTAATCCCGGGAGGTGAGCAGTACTTC.

This clonotype was counted ten times or more. The V gene is TRBV28, the J gene TRBJ2-7, with 7 bases aligning to TRBD1. The CDR3 covers 14 residues. Germline V gene sequence: CDR1 MDHEN, CDR2 SYDVKM. The J segment lost 6 bases and the V segment lost 5 bases, leaving 10 bases of the junction unmatched. CDR3 nucleotides: TGTGCCAGCAGTGAACAGGGGATAGGGGGCGAGCAGTACTTC. Translating gives CASSEQGIGGEQYF.

This clonotype was detected many times. V gene TRBV11-2 combines with J gene TRBJ2-7; the match to TRBD2 covers 9 bases. The CDR3 totals 13 residues. Germline lookup yields CDR1 SGHAT and CDR2 FQNNGV. Trimming cost V 1 base and J 6 bases; bases outside gene matches: 1. CDR3 in DNA: TGTGCCAGCAGCTTAGGGACTAGCGTCGAGCAGTACGTC. Protein product: CASSLGTSVEQYV.

There are many counts of this clonotype. The chain has TRBV20-1 and TRBJ2-1; 9 nucleotides match TRBD2. The ends lost 5 bases at V and 8 bases at J; junction bases unmatched: 7. The CDR3 runs 13 residues. The germline gives CDR1 DFQATT, CDR2 SNEGSKA (reference sequence). CDR3 bases: TGCAGTGCTGGGGGACTAGCTGTCGATGAGCAGTTCTTC. This translates into CSAGGLAVDEQFF.

Only a few counts were recorded for this clonotype. V and J are TRBV7-9 and TRBJ1-2, with 8 bases aligning to TRBD1. V shed 4 bases and J 7 bases; nucleotides not matched to a gene: 14. The length of the CDR3 is 16 residues. The germline CDR1 and CDR2 sequences are SEHNR and FQNEAQ (reference sequence). Here the CDR3 reads CASSSTARGLGSGYTF. CDR3 in DNA: TGTGCCAGCAGCTCGACGGCCAGGGGGCTAGGGTCTGGCTACACCTTC.

This clonotype was recorded many times. This chain uses TRBV28 with TRBJ2-1; tentative D call: TRBD2 (6 bases). This CDR3 is 17 amino acids long. Per the germline V gene, CDR1 is MDHEN and CDR2 is SYDVKM. Trimming took 5 bases from V and 0 from J, leaving 17 bases between them. This CDR3 reads CASSPLVSGLSYNEQFF. The CDR3 DNA reads TGTGCCAGCAGTCCACTGGTTAGCGGCCTCTCCTACAATGAGCAGTTCTTC.